Shown below are 24 T cell receptor beta chains from a single sample sequenced in a study of blood T cell repertoires in COVID-19. Profiling relied on immunoSEQ multiplex PCR, and the TCRdb table lists in-frame clones only, not all of them. The sample has about 100,000 clones, almost 90% seen once. Sequencing used peripheral blood. These receptors were obtained from a human donor with active COVID-19. The donor label of this sample is uncertain.

The chain uses TRBV24-1 and TRBJ1-2; 8 bases are shared with TRBD1. CDR3 size: 15 residues. Trimming at V came to 4 bases and at J to 2 bases, leaving 5 bases not matched to a gene. Looked up from germline, CDR1 is KGHDR and CDR2 is SFDVKD. The CDR3 coding sequence is TGTGCCACCAGTGACTCAGGGGGCTACAACTATGGCTACACCTTC. It is translated as CATSDSGGYNYGYTF.

The chain combines TRBV30 with TRBJ1-1; no firm D call. The CDR3 contains 12 residues. The V end lost 5 bases, the J end lost 7 bases, and 14 bases lay between the germline ends. Germline values: CDR1 GTSNPN, CDR2 SVGIG (reference sequence). For the CDR3, the DNA is TGTGCCTGGGGGAGCAGGCGGGATGAAGCTTTCTTT. Its translation is CAWGSRRDEAFF.

The rearrangement joins TRBV5-1 to TRBJ2-1; 10 bases fit TRBD1. V shed 4 bases and J 9 bases; nucleotides not matched to a gene: 10. Per germline, CDR1 SGHRS and CDR2 YFSETQ. This CDR3 region has 15 residues. For the CDR3, the DNA is TGCGCCAGCAGCCTCTCGGGACAGGGGTATGCTGAGCAGTTCTTC. Protein sequence: CASSLSGQGYAEQFF.

The chain recombines TRBV9 with TRBJ2-5; TRBD2 matches at 12 bases. The length of the CDR3 is 15 residues. Germline lookup yields CDR1 SGDLS and CDR2 YYNGEE. The trim removed 0 bases at V and 5 bases at J, leaving 2 bases unmatched. The CDR3 nucleotides are TGTGCCAGCAGCGTAGTCGGACTAGCGGGGGAGACCCAGTACTTC. Residues: CASSVVGLAGETQYF. The complete variable domain, with remaining parts taken from reference TRBV9 and TRBJ2-5, reads DSGVTQTPKHLITATGQRVTLRCSPRSGDLSVYWYQQSLDQGLQFLIQYYNGEERAKGNILERFSAQQFPDLHSELNLSSLELGDSALYFCASSVVGLAGETQYFGPGTRLLVL.

Notes on this clone: One end of the junction varies from germline; a read error may be responsible. The chain links TRBV7-9 to TRBJ2-1; the match to TRBD2 covers 8 bases. Germline loops: CDR1 SEHNR, CDR2 FQNEAQ (reference sequence). CDR3 length: 14 amino acids. In nucleotides, the CDR3 is TGTGCCAGCAGCCTCGGGGGGGCCGAGAATGGGCAGTTCTTC. This sequence encodes CASSLGGAENGQFF.

J is TRBJ2-7 and V is TRBV13; 9 nucleotides match TRBD2. Germline V gives CDR1 PRHDT, CDR2 FYEKMQ (reference sequence). V lost 3 bases to trimming and J lost 5 bases; unmatched junction nucleotides: 5. CDR3 length equals 14 residues. The CDR3 region has the DNA TGTGCCAGCAGCTTCGGGACTAGCCGGAACGAGCAGTACTTC. Translating gives CASSFGTSRNEQYF.

The V gene is TRBV25-1, the J gene TRBJ2-7; 8 positions match TRBD1. The CDR3 runs to 14 residues. Germline values: CDR1 MGHDK, CDR2 SYGVNS. The V gene end was trimmed by 7 bases and the J gene end by 2 bases; junction bases not matched to a gene: 7. The CDR3: CASNPGTGPYEQYF. Here the CDR3 DNA reads TGTGCCAGCAACCCCGGGACAGGACCCTACGAGCAGTACTTC.

V and J are TRBV12-3 or TRBV12-4 and TRBJ1-2, with D uncertain. The CDR3 loop spans 11 amino acids. V gave up 6 bases and J gave up 11 bases, with 13 bases separating them. The CDR3 protein is CASSRRAGYTF. The CDR3 DNA reads as TGTGCCAGCAGCCGCAGAGCCGGGTACACCTTC.

This rearrangement joins TRBV5-1 to TRBJ2-5, with 7 nucleotides matching TRBD2. The CDR3 totals 15 residues. The germline CDR1 and CDR2 sequences are SGHRS and YFSETQ. Trimming removed 4 bases from V and 2 bases from J; junction bases left unmatched: 8. The CDR3 DNA is TGCGCCAGCAGCCGCGGGCTCGGGGGGCAAGAGACCCAGTACTTC. The encoded protein is CASSRGLGGQETQYF.

This clone was counted once. The chain employs TRBV15 and TRBJ2-1; D is undetermined. Between the trimmed V and J ends, which lost 0 bases and 5 bases, there was a span of 11 bases. This CDR3 comprises 15 residues. The germline V gene has CDR1 LNHNV and CDR2 YYDKDF (reference sequence). The CDR3 loop is CATSRDLVFNNEQFF. The CDR3 region has the DNA TGTGCCACCAGCAGAGACCTAGTTTTCAACAATGAGCAGTTCTTC.

The V gene is TRBV13, the J gene TRBJ2-5, with D unresolved. Trimming left V 5 bases short and J 2 bases short, with 12 bases between. The CDR3 has 14 amino acids. Germline V gives CDR1 PRHDT, CDR2 FYEKMQ (reference sequence). CDR3 protein: CASSPRRRQETQYF. The CDR3 bases are TGTGCCAGCAGCCCCAGACGGAGACAAGAGACCCAGTACTTC.

With respect to this clone: A junction boundary mismatches the germline segment, possibly from a read error. The rearrangement joins TRBV7-9 to TRBJ1-2; D may be TRBD1 (6 bases). Germline V gene sequence: CDR1 SEHNR, CDR2 FQNEAQ (reference sequence). The CDR3 is 14 residues long. Written as DNA, the CDR3 is TGTGCCAGCAGCTTTCGGGCTCAGGGGCAGGCGAGCTCCTTC. This translates into CASSFRAQGQASSF.

V and J are TRBV10-3 and TRBJ2-2; 7 bases match TRBD2. Losses at the gene ends were 0 bases for V and 4 bases for J; bases not matched to a gene: 5. Looked up from germline, CDR1 is ENHRY and CDR2 is SYGVKD. CDR3 size: 16 residues. The chain's CDR3 is CAISESGLGITGELFF. In DNA form, the CDR3 reads TGTGCCATCAGTGAGTCCGGACTAGGGATCACCGGGGAGCTGTTTTTT.

The V gene is TRBV4-2, the J gene TRBJ2-1; 12 bases match TRBD2. CDR1 is LGHNA, CDR2 YNFKEQ, per germline. With V trimmed by 1 base and J by 0 bases, 7 bases remained unmatched. This CDR3 is 19 amino acids long. DNA for the CDR3: TGTGCCAGCAGCCAAGTTGGACTAGCGGGGACAAGCTCCTACAATGAGCAGTTCTTC. It encodes CASSQVGLAGTSSYNEQFF.

The rearrangement uses TRBV7-9 and TRBJ2-7, with 7 nucleotides matching TRBD1. Germline assignment: CDR1 SEHNR and CDR2 FQNEAQ (reference sequence). The CDR3 is 14 amino acids. V was clipped by 4 bases and J by 4 bases; unmatched bases: 7. CDR3 loop: CASSSSRGLYEQYF. In nucleotides, the CDR3 is TGTGCCAGCAGCTCGTCAAGGGGGCTATACGAGCAGTACTTC.

This sequence joins TRBV11-2 and TRBJ2-5, with D perhaps TRBD1 (6 bases). Germline-derived CDR1 and CDR2 are SGHAT and FQNNGV. V lost 5 bases, J lost 2 bases, and 12 bases lay in between. The CDR3 is 14 amino acids. The CDR3 DNA reads TGTGCCAGCAGCCCGGACAGCCATCAAGAGACCCAGTACTTC. Residues: CASSPDSHQETQYF.

The CDR3 DNA reads TGTGCCAGCAGTTTGGCGGGAGTGGGGGTTGGGTACGAGCAGTACTTC. Protein: CASSLAGVGVGYEQYF. The gene calls are TRBV7-8 and TRBJ2-7; 7 nucleotides line up with TRBD2. Per germline, CDR1 SGHVS and CDR2 FQNEAQ. This CDR3 contains 16 residues. Trimming took 6 bases from V and 4 from J; bases not matched to a gene: 15.

V usage is TRBV4-2 and J usage is TRBJ2-7, with 9 bases fitting TRBD2. V was pared by 5 bases and J by 2 bases, with 7 bases of the junction left unmatched. The CDR3 loop spans 15 amino acids. CDR1 and CDR2 (germline): LGHNA, YNFKEQ. The CDR3 loop is CASSDSGTSTYEQYF. The CDR3 bases are TGTGCCAGCAGCGACTCCGGGACTAGCACCTACGAGCAGTACTTC.

The chain recombines TRBV19 with TRBJ2-2, with 7 nucleotides matching TRBD2. The junction had 4 bases not matched to a gene; V was cut back by 7 bases and J by 5 bases. Germline CDR1 reads LNHDA; CDR2 reads SQIVND (reference sequence). There are 13 residues in the CDR3. DNA of the CDR3: TGTGCCAGTAAAGGACTAGGAACCGGGGAGCTGTTTTTT. Translating it yields CASKGLGTGELFF.

The chain carries TRBV2 and TRBJ2-2; the D is unclear. V lost 3 bases and J lost 4, with 6 bases in between. The CDR3 covers 13 residues. In germline, CDR1 is SNHLY, CDR2 FYNNEI. This CDR3 is CASSDLRTGELFF. In DNA, the CDR3 is TGTGCCAGCAGTGACTTGCGCACCGGGGAGCTGTTTTTT.

V gene TRBV19 combines with J gene TRBJ2-1; D may be TRBD2 (5 bases). Germline V gene data show CDR1 as LNHDA and CDR2 as SQIVND (reference sequence). CDR3 length: 16 residues. The germline V and J ends were trimmed by 6 bases and 6 bases, with 21 bases remaining between them. The CDR3 DNA is TGTGCCAGTAGCGCCCCCGGGATCAAAATTGTCAATGAGCAGTTCTTC. It is translated as CASSAPGIKIVNEQFF.

V usage is TRBV6-2 or TRBV6-3 and J usage is TRBJ2-7; D perhaps matches TRBD2 (7 bases). This CDR3 region has 13 residues. V gave up 6 bases and J gave up 10 bases, with 19 bases separating them. The V gene's germline CDR1 is MNHEY and CDR2 SVGEGT. CDR3 sequence (DNA): TGTGCCAGCAGCGCCGGGGGGCGGGGGACACAGTACTTC. Its protein is CASSAGGRGTQYF.

The chain links TRBV18 to TRBJ1-2; D is ambiguous. The germline V gene encodes CDR1 KGHSH and CDR2 LQKENI. The germline V and J ends were trimmed by 3 bases and 3 bases, with 8 bases remaining between them. The CDR3 is 13 residues long. CDR3 bases: TGTGCCAGCTCACCGGAGAGGGACTATGGCTACACCTTC. Its protein is CASSPERDYGYTF.

The V gene is TRBV28, the J gene TRBJ2-7; a possible D gene is TRBD1 (6 bases). CDR1 is MDHEN, CDR2 SYDVKM, per germline. Trimming cost V 6 bases and J 6 bases, with 21 bases left between them. The CDR3 has 15 residues. This chain's CDR3 is CASSQLDSPRFEQYF. The DNA for the CDR3 is TGTGCCAGCAGCCAGTTGGACAGCCCCAGGTTCGAGCAGTACTTC.